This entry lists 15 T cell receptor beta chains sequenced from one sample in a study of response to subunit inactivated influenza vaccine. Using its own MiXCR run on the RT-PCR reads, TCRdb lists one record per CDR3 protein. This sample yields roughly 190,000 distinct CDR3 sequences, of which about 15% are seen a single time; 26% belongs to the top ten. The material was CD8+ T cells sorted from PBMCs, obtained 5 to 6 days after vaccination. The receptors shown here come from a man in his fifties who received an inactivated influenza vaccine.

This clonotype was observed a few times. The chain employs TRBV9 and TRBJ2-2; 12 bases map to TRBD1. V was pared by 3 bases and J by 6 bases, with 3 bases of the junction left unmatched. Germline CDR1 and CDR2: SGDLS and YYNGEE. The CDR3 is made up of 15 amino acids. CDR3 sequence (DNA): TGTGCCAGCAGCGCGGGACAGGGGGCGTCCGGGGAGCTGTTTTTT. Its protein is CASSAGQGASGELFF. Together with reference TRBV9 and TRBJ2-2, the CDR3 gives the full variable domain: DSGVTQTPKHLITATGQRVTLRCSPRSGDLSVYWYQQSLDQGLQFLIQYYNGEERAKGNILERFSAQQFPDLHSELNLSSLELGDSALYFCASSAGQGASGELFFGEGSRLTVL.

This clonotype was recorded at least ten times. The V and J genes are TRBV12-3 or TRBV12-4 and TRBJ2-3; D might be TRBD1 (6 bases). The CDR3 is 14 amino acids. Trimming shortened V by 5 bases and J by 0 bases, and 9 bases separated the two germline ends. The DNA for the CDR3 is TGTGCCAGCAGTATGGGGGCTAGCACAGATACGCAGTATTTT. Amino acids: CASSMGASTDTQYF.

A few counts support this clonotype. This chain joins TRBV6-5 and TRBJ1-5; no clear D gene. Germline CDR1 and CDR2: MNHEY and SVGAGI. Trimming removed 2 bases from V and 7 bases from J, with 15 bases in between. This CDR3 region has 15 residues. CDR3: CASSYGTDPNQPQHF. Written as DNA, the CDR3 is TGTGCCAGCAGTTACGGCACAGATCCTAACCAGCCCCAGCATTTT.

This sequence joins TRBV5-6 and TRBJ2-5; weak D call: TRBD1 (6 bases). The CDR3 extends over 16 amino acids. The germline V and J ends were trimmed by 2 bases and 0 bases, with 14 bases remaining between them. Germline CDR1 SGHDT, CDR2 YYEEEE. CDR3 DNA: TGTGCCAGCAGCTTCGGGTGGGGGCCCTACCAAGAGACCCAGTACTTC. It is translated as CASSFGWGPYQETQYF.

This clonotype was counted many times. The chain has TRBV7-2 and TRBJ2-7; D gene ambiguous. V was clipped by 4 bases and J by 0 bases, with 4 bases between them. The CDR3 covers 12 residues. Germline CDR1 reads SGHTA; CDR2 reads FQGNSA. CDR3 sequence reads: CASSYTSYEQYF. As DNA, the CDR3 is TGTGCCAGCAGCTACACCTCCTACGAGCAGTACTTC. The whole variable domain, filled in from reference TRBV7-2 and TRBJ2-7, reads GAGVSQSPSNKVTEKGKDVELRCDPISGHTALYWYRQSLGQGLEFLIYFQGNSAPDKSGLPSDRFSAERTGGSVSTLTIQRTQQEDSAVYLCASSYTSYEQYFGPGTRLTVT.

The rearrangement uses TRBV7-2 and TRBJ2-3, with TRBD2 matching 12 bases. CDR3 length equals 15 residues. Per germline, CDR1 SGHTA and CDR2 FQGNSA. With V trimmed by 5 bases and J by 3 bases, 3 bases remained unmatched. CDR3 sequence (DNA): TGTGCCAGCAGCCGGACTAGCGGGGAAACAGATACGCAGTATTTT. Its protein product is CASSRTSGETDTQYF. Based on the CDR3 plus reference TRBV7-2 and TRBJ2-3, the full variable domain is GAGVSQSPSNKVTEKGKDVELRCDPISGHTALYWYRQSLGQGLEFLIYFQGNSAPDKSGLPSDRFSAERTGGSVSTLTIQRTQQEDSAVYLCASSRTSGETDTQYFGPGTRLTVL.

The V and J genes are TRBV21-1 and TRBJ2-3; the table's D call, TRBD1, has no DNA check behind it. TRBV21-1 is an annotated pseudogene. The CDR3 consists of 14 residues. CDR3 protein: CASSKARGTDTQYF. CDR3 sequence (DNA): TGTGCCAGCAGCAAAGCCCGGGGCACAGATACGCAGTATTTT.

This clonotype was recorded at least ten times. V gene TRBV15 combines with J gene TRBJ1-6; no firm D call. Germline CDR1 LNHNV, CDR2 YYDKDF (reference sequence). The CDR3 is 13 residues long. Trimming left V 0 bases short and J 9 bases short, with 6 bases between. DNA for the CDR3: TGTGCCACCAGCAGAGATATGATTTCACCCCTCCACTTT. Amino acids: CATSRDMISPLHF.

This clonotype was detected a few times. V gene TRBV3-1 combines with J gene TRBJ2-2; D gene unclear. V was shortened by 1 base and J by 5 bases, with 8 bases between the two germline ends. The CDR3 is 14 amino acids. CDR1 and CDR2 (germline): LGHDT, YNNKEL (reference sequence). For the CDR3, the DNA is TGTGCCAGCAGCCAAGTAACCGGGACCGGGGAGCTGTTTTTT. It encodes CASSQVTGTGELFF.

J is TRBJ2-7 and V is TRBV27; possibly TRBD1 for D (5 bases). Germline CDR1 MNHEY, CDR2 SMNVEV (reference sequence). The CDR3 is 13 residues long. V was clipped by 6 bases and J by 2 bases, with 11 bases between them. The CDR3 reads CASSSGITYEQYF. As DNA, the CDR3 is TGTGCCAGCAGCTCAGGGATTACCTACGAGCAGTACTTC.

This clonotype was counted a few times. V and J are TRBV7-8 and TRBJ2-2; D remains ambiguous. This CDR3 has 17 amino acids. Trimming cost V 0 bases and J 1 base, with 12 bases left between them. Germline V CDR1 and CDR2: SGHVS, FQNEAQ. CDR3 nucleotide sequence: TGTGCCAGCAGCTTAGCGCTAAGTGGAGTGAACACCGGGGAGCTGTTTTTT. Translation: CASSLALSGVNTGELFF.

The CDR3 nucleotides read TGTGCCAGCATCGGATGGGGAACTGAAGCTTTCTTT. Translation gives CASIGWGTEAFF. The V gene is TRBV6-5, the J gene TRBJ1-1; D ambiguous. V was cut by 7 bases and J by 5 bases, with 11 bases left in between. Germline assignment: CDR1 MNHEY and CDR2 SVGAGI. This CDR3 comprises 12 residues.

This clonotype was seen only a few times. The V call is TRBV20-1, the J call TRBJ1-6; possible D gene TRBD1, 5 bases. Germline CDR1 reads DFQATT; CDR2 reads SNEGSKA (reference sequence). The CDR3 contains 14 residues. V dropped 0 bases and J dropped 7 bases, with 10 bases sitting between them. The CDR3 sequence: CSARDRVPNSPLHF. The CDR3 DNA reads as TGCAGTGCTAGAGACAGGGTACCCAATTCACCCCTCCACTTT.

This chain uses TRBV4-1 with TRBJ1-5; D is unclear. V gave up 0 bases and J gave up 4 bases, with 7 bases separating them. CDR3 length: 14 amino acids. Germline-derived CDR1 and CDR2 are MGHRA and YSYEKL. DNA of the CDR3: TGCGCCAGCAGCCAAGATAGGAGTAATCAGCCCCAGCATTTT. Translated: CASSQDRSNQPQHF.

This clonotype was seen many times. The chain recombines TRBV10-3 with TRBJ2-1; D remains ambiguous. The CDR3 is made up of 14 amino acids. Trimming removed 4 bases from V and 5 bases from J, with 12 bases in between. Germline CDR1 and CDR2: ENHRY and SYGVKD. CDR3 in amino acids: CAISVTESHNEQFF. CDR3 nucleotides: TGTGCCATCAGTGTGACGGAGTCCCACAATGAGCAGTTCTTC.